This T cell receptor beta chain was sequenced during a study of cytomegalovirus exposure and HLA in healthy donors. Study observations and caveats: The likely explanation for a cluster of highly shared sequence variants was sequencing artifact. A link between a missense DCLRE1C variant and TCR beta V- and J-gene trimming emerged from a later analysis.

To note about this clone: The antigen remains undetermined.

PCR employed 60 Vbeta and 13 Jbeta primers. Using immunoSEQ multiplex PCR, the repertoire was profiled, and TCRdb retains in-frame clones only, with some absent. Seen here are roughly 200,000 clones, more than 65% observed once, and the top ten hold about 1.7%. This CDR3 is built from 17 residues. Germline lookup yields CDR1 SGHTA and CDR2 FQGTGA. V was clipped by 0 bases and J by 1 base; unmatched bases: 5. The sequencing sample was made of PBMCs. This receptor was taken from a man aged 45-65 years in good health and CMV-seronegative. The rearrangement uses TRBV7-3 and TRBJ2-3; 9 bases are shared with TRBD2. DNA of the CDR3: TGTGCCAGCAGCTTAACAGCTAGCGGGGTGGGCACAGATACGCAGTATTTT. Translation gives CASSLTASGVGTDTQYF.